The next 16 T cell receptor beta chains were all read from a single sample in a study of cytomegalovirus exposure and HLA in healthy donors. With 60 Vbeta and 13 Jbeta primers, the PCR was carried out. TCRdb's table, derived via immunoSEQ multiplex PCR, lists solely in-frame clones and lacks some. This repertoire shows around 300,000 clones, approximately 70% found once; its top ten account for 2% to 2.5%. The specimen sequenced was PBMCs. The receptors shown here come from a female donor in good health and CMV-seronegative.

The genes are TRBV6-1 and TRBJ2-5; 8 bases fit TRBD1. The V and J ends lost 6 bases and 5 bases, in that order; junction bases with no gene match: 5. This CDR3 region has 13 residues. Germline CDR1 and CDR2: MNHNS and SASEGT. CDR3 sequence: CASRDRVVETQYF. The CDR3 DNA sequence: TGTGCCAGCAGGGACAGGGTGGTGGAGACCCAGTACTTC.

The J gene is TRBJ1-2, the V gene TRBV20-1; D unclear. V was shortened by 1 base and J by 8 bases, with 8 bases between the two germline ends. The CDR3 has 11 residues. Per germline, CDR1 DFQATT and CDR2 SNEGSKA (reference sequence). The CDR3 is CSARGGRGYTF. For the CDR3, the DNA is TGCAGTGCTAGAGGTGGGAGGGGCTACACCTTC.

The V and J genes are TRBV10-3 and TRBJ1-1; D is uncertain. From germline, CDR1 is ENHRY and CDR2 SYGVKD. The CDR3 is 14 residues long. Trimming cost V 4 bases and J 0 bases, with 9 bases left between them. CDR3 nucleotides: TGTGCCATCAGTGGAGAGGGCATGAACACTGAAGCTTTCTTT. This encodes CAISGEGMNTEAFF.

The chain links TRBV28 to TRBJ1-2, with 8 bases lining up with TRBD1. Germline V lookup: CDR1 MDHEN, CDR2 SYDVKM. The ends lost 6 bases at V and 5 bases at J; junction bases unmatched: 8. This CDR3 has 14 residues. CDR3 sequence (DNA): TGTGCCAGCAGCCGACCCGGACAGGGTTATGGCTACACCTTC. It translates to CASSRPGQGYGYTF.

This clone has just a few counts. The rearrangement links TRBV6-5 to TRBJ2-5, with TRBD2 as a possible D gene (6 bases). The V and J ends lost 3 bases and 0 bases respectively, with 8 bases between them. Germline V lookup: CDR1 MNHEY, CDR2 SVGAGI. The CDR3 is made up of 14 amino acids. The CDR3 protein is CASSYSGYQETQYF. The CDR3 region has the DNA TGTGCCAGCAGTTATAGCGGTTACCAAGAGACCCAGTACTTC.

V gene TRBV28 combines with J gene TRBJ2-1, with a possible D match to TRBD2 (5 bases). CDR1 is MDHEN and CDR2 is SYDVKM in the germline V gene. V dropped 2 bases and J dropped 15 bases, with 17 bases sitting between them. The CDR3 extends over 13 amino acids. The CDR3 nucleotides read TGTGCCAGCAGTTTACCCCAACTAGAGCTCCCGTTCTTC. Translated: CASSLPQLELPFF.

The rearrangement joins TRBV5-4 to TRBJ2-7; a weak D match, TRBD2 (6 bases). Germline CDR1 and CDR2: SGHNT and YYREEE (reference sequence). The CDR3 has 14 residues. The germline V and J ends were trimmed by 4 bases and 1 base, with 12 bases remaining between them. The CDR3 is CASSGGTASYEQYF. The CDR3 DNA follows: TGTGCCAGCAGCGGCGGGACGGCTTCCTACGAGCAGTACTTC. Combining the CDR3 with reference TRBV5-4 and TRBJ2-7 gives the whole variable domain ETGVTQSPTHLIKTRGQQVTLRCSSQSGHNTVSWYQQALGQGPQFIFQYYREEENGRGNFPPRFSGLQFPNYSSELNVNALELDDSALYLCASSGGTASYEQYFGPGTRLTVT.

The gene calls are TRBV7-8 and TRBJ1-2, with 10 bases fitting TRBD1. Germline CDR1 is SGHVS and CDR2 is FQNEAQ. V shed 5 bases, J shed 8 bases, and the junction held 5 bases outside the gene matches. The CDR3 length is 13 residues. The CDR3 sequence is CASSTGQGYGYTF. In DNA, the CDR3 is TGTGCCAGCAGCACGGGACAGGGGTACGGCTACACCTTC.

In its sample, this clone was seen once. The V gene is TRBV11-3, the J gene TRBJ2-3; no clear D. This CDR3 has 13 residues. CDR1 SGHNT and CDR2 YENEEA come from the germline V gene. V gave up 5 bases and J gave up 1 base, with 7 bases separating them. The CDR3 is CASSTRGTDTQYF. The DNA of the CDR3 is TGTGCCAGCAGCACCCGGGGCACAGATACGCAGTATTTT.

The chain combines TRBV28 with TRBJ2-3; 10 bases fit TRBD2. The CDR3 loop spans 15 amino acids. After removal of 3 bases from V and 6 bases from J, the junction contained 6 bases not matched to a gene. In germline, CDR1 is MDHEN, CDR2 SYDVKM. CDR3 nucleotide sequence: TGTGCCAGCAGTTTCCTAGCGGGAGAAGCGGATACGCAGTATTTT. Its protein product is CASSFLAGEADTQYF.

The genes are TRBV11-2 and TRBJ2-1; D not resolved. This CDR3 has 13 residues. Trimming shortened V by 6 bases and J by 3 bases, and 9 bases separated the two germline ends. Germline V CDR1 and CDR2: SGHAT, FQNNGV. The DNA for the CDR3 is TGTGCCAGCAGTACAGTGGGCTACAATGAGCAGTTCTTC. Residues: CASSTVGYNEQFF.

This chain links TRBV7-9 with TRBJ1-1; 8 nucleotides align to TRBD1. Germline V CDR1 and CDR2: SEHNR, FQNEAQ (reference sequence). Trimming cost V 2 bases and J 1 base; bases outside gene matches: 3. The CDR3 is 15 residues long. This chain's CDR3 is CASSLRTGKNTEAFF. The CDR3, as DNA: TGTGCCAGCAGCTTAAGGACAGGGAAGAACACTGAAGCTTTCTTT.

The rearrangement links TRBV19 to TRBJ2-2; D is unclear. V lost 6 bases and J lost 3, with 8 bases in between. The CDR3 is 13 amino acids. The germline V gene encodes CDR1 LNHDA and CDR2 SQIVND (reference sequence). In DNA, the CDR3 is TGTGCCAGTAGAAGGCAGGACACCGGGGAGCTGTTTTTT. Its translation: CASRRQDTGELFF.

The chain recombines TRBV19 with TRBJ2-5; 7 positions match TRBD1. V shed 3 bases and J 4 bases; nucleotides not matched to a gene: 20. Germline loops: CDR1 LNHDA, CDR2 SQIVND (reference sequence). CDR3 length: 19 amino acids. This CDR3 reads CASSMRHPGATNRGETQYF. CDR3 DNA sequence: TGTGCCAGTAGTATGCGCCACCCTGGAGCGACAAACAGGGGAGAGACCCAGTACTTC.

V gene TRBV28 combines with J gene TRBJ2-1; 9 bases agree with TRBD1. CDR1 is MDHEN and CDR2 is SYDVKM in the germline V gene. Losses at the gene ends were 4 bases for V and 4 bases for J; bases not matched to a gene: 14. This CDR3 is 18 amino acids long. The CDR3 loop reads CASSSPRSGTGFYNEQFF. CDR3 DNA: TGTGCCAGCAGTTCTCCCCGATCCGGGACAGGGTTTTACAATGAGCAGTTCTTC.

The chain links TRBV16 to TRBJ1-2, with 7 bases matching TRBD1. The trim removed 4 bases at V and 4 bases at J, leaving 3 bases unmatched. Per the germline V gene, CDR1 is KGHSY and CDR2 is FQNENV. This CDR3 is 13 amino acids long. CDR3 residues: CASSRGQLYGYTF. The CDR3 DNA reads TGTGCCAGCAGCCGGGGACAGCTCTATGGCTACACCTTC. Combining the CDR3 with reference TRBV16 and TRBJ1-2 gives the whole variable domain GEEVAQTPKHLVRGEGQKAKLYCAPIKGHSYVFWYQQVLKNEFKFLISFQNENVFDETGMPKERFSAKCLPNSPCSLEIQATKLEDSAVYFCASSRGQLYGYTFGSGTRLTVV.